One T cell receptor (beta chain) is described in this entry. Its specificity is unknown. The PCR was carried out with 60 Vbeta primers and 13 Jbeta primers. Profiling relied on immunoSEQ multiplex PCR, and the TCRdb table lists in-frame clones only, not all of them. The table lists about 160,000 clones, 84% of them singletons. The data derive from a study of cytomegalovirus exposure and HLA in healthy donors. The study's findings and limits: The classifier reportedly diagnosed cytomegalovirus status with high specificity and sensitivity. TCR beta V- and J-gene trimming, according to a later analysis, was linked to a missense DCLRE1C variant. In a later analysis, at a false discovery rate of 0.05, 15,000 to 20,000 TCR beta sequences were associated with HLA alleles.

The sample consisted of PBMCs. The receptor was derived from a man between 18 and 35 years old in good health and CMV-seronegative.

The CDR3 loop reads CASSVGNRASNEKLFF. The DNA of the CDR3 is TGTGCCAGCAGCGTAGGCAACAGGGCGAGTAATGAAAAACTGTTTTTT. V gene TRBV9 combines with J gene TRBJ1-4, with D perhaps TRBD1 (6 bases). The germline gives CDR1 SGDLS, CDR2 YYNGEE. The CDR3 totals 16 residues. The V end was cut by 0 bases, the J end by 4 bases, with 13 bases between.